These 18 T cell receptor beta chains originate from one sample sequenced in a study of OX40 agonist ivuxolimab in advanced cancers. Sequenced by immunoSEQ multiplex PCR; TCRdb stores in-frame clones only, minus some. Here the sample spans about 58,000 clones, 85% to 90% being singletons. The sequenced sample was CD4+ or CD8+ T cells sorted from blood, obtained in a trial of the OX40 agonist ivuxolimab. These TCRs come from an adult with an advanced solid tumor such as melanoma, head and neck, liver or kidney cancer.

For the CDR3, the DNA is TGTGCCAGCAGCTTGGCACTAATCCGGGGTTTTAACTATGGCTACACCTTC. It is translated as CASSLALIRGFNYGYTF. The rearrangement uses TRBV5-6 and TRBJ1-2; no firm D call. The CDR3 runs 17 residues. Germline V CDR1 and CDR2: SGHDT, YYEEEE. Trimming left V 0 bases short and J 1 base short, with 16 bases between. Together with reference TRBV5-6 and TRBJ1-2, the CDR3 gives the full variable domain: DAGVTQSPTHLIKTRGQQVTLRCSPKSGHDTVSWYQQALGQGPQFIFQYYEEEERQRGNFPDRFSGHQFPNYSSELNVNALLLGDSALYLCASSLALIRGFNYGYTFGSGTRLTVV.

The CDR3 loop reads CATRRGGTGELFF. In nucleotides, the CDR3 is TGCGCCACCAGGAGAGGTGGCACCGGGGAGCTGTTTTTT. The chain employs TRBV10-1 and TRBJ2-2; D is undetermined. This CDR3 spans 13 amino acids. Trimming took off 10 bases at V and 4 bases at J, with 13 bases between the two ends. Looked up from germline, CDR1 is WNHNN and CDR2 is SYGVQD (reference sequence).

This clone was recorded once. This chain uses TRBV19 with TRBJ2-1; 13 positions match TRBD2. The CDR3 sequence is 16 residues long. Germline assignment: CDR1 LNHDA and CDR2 SQIVND (reference sequence). Trimming removed 6 bases from V and 10 bases from J; junction bases left unmatched: 12. The CDR3 nucleotides read TGTGCCAGTAGGCCCCCCGGGACTAGCGGGGTCAGGGAGCAGTTCTTC. Its translation: CASRPPGTSGVREQFF.

This clone was observed a single time. V gene TRBV5-1 combines with J gene TRBJ1-6; D gene ambiguous. Germline loops: CDR1 SGHRS, CDR2 YFSETQ. V was shortened by 0 bases and J by 7 bases, with 11 bases between the two germline ends. The CDR3 is made up of 15 amino acids. The CDR3 coding sequence is TGCGCCAGCAGCTTGGAGACGGCACTCAATTCACCCCTCCACTTT. Its translation: CASSLETALNSPLHF.

V is TRBV2 and J is TRBJ1-1, with D unclear. This CDR3 contains 16 residues. Trimming removed 2 bases at V and 6 bases at J, with 19 bases between. Germline CDR1 is SNHLY and CDR2 is FYNNEI. This CDR3 is CASSESRGRSVSEAFF. The CDR3 DNA sequence: TGTGCCAGCAGTGAAAGTCGAGGGAGAAGTGTTTCTGAAGCTTTCTTT.

The V and J genes are TRBV18 and TRBJ2-5, with a tentative D call TRBD1 (6 bases). Germline values: CDR1 KGHSH, CDR2 LQKENI. The V end lost 3 bases, the J end lost 5 bases, and 16 bases lay between the germline ends. The CDR3 is 15 residues long. In DNA form, the CDR3 reads TGTGCCAGCTCACCGGGGCAGGGGTGGCAGGAGACCCAGTACTTC. As protein: CASSPGQGWQETQYF.

The genes are TRBV5-4 and TRBJ2-7; D uncertain. The V and J ends lost 0 bases and 5 bases respectively, with 9 bases between them. CDR3 length: 13 residues. Germline values: CDR1 SGHNT, CDR2 YYREEE (reference sequence). CDR3 loop: CASSLDLPHEQYF. The CDR3 DNA sequence: TGTGCCAGCAGCTTGGACCTCCCCCACGAGCAGTACTTC.

The chain links TRBV7-2 to TRBJ2-1; TRBD2 aligns across 9 bases. From germline, CDR1 is SGHTA and CDR2 FQGNSA. The junction had 5 bases not matched to a gene; V was cut back by 1 base and J by 4 bases. The length of the CDR3 is 16 residues. The CDR3 region is CASSLVRLAGYNEQFF. For the CDR3, the DNA is TGTGCCAGCAGCTTAGTAAGGCTAGCGGGATACAATGAGCAGTTCTTC.

V and J are TRBV18 and TRBJ1-6, with TRBD1 matching 10 bases. CDR1 KGHSH and CDR2 LQKENI come from the germline V gene. The CDR3 extends over 16 amino acids. Germline trimming cut 3 bases from V and 10 bases from J; bases unmatched to any gene: 9. For the CDR3, the DNA is TGTGCCAGCTCACCTCTCGCGGGACAGGGGTCCTCACCCCTCCACTTT. It specifies CASSPLAGQGSSPLHF.

The chain recombines TRBV14 with TRBJ2-1; D unclear. CDR3 length: 13 residues. Trimming shortened V by 5 bases and J by 3 bases, and 8 bases separated the two germline ends. Germline V CDR1 and CDR2: SGHDN, FVKESK. The CDR3 spells CASSIQIYNEQFF. The CDR3 DNA follows: TGTGCCAGCAGCATTCAGATCTACAATGAGCAGTTCTTC.

This chain uses TRBV5-4 with TRBJ2-6, with 7 bases that match TRBD1. There are 16 residues in the CDR3. Germline V gives CDR1 SGHNT, CDR2 YYREEE (reference sequence). V gave up 4 bases and J gave up 4 bases; unmatched junction bases: 8. The CDR3 here is CASSVHRGVGANVLTF. CDR3 in DNA: TGTGCCAGCAGCGTACACAGGGGCGTCGGGGCCAACGTCCTGACTTTC.

The chain couples TRBV14 to TRBJ1-4; 9 bases map to TRBD1. V dropped 4 bases and J dropped 0; count of bases not matched to a gene: 9. The CDR3 loop spans 18 amino acids. Germline CDR1 and CDR2: SGHDN and FVKESK. The CDR3 coding sequence is TGTGCCAGCAGCCTAAGACGGGGACAGGGATCAACTAATGAAAAACTGTTTTTT. This translates into CASSLRRGQGSTNEKLFF. The complete variable domain, with remaining parts taken from reference TRBV14 and TRBJ1-4, reads EAGVTQFPSHSVIEKGQTVTLRCDPISGHDNLYWYRRVMGKEIKFLLHFVKESKQDESGMPNNRFLAERTGGTYSTLKVQPAELEDSGVYFCASSLRRGQGSTNEKLFFGSGTQLSVL.

The chain links TRBV7-6 to TRBJ1-6; D remains ambiguous. The CDR3 consists of 14 residues. V lost 0 bases and J lost 10, with 10 bases in between. Germline CDR1 SGHVS, CDR2 FNYEAQ. CDR3 sequence reads: CASSLAPGSSPLHF. The CDR3 DNA sequence: TGTGCCAGCAGCTTAGCCCCGGGGTCATCACCCCTCCACTTT. Full variable domain (outside the CDR3, taken from reference TRBV7-6 and TRBJ1-6): GAGVSQSPRYKVTKRGQDVALRCDPISGHVSLYWYRQALGQGPEFLTYFNYEAQQDKSGLPNDRFSAERPEGSISTLTIQRTEQRDSAMYRCASSLAPGSSPLHFGNGTRLTVT.

The chain joins TRBV11-2 to TRBJ2-3; no clear D gene. CDR3 length: 13 amino acids. V lost 1 base to trimming and J lost 3 bases, with 5 bases between them. The germline V gene has CDR1 SGHAT and CDR2 FQNNGV. CDR3 sequence reads: CASSLGRTDTQYF. Written as DNA, the CDR3 is TGTGCCAGCAGCTTAGGCCGGACAGATACGCAGTATTTT.

Comment on this clone: The same CDR3 can be traced to other DNA sequences in this sample. V usage is TRBV19 and J usage is TRBJ1-5, with D maybe TRBD1 (5 bases). The V gene lost 2 bases and the J gene lost 4 bases, with 6 bases spanning the gap. The CDR3 has 13 amino acids. Germline CDR1 is LNHDA and CDR2 is SQIVND (reference sequence). CDR3: CASSIRGNQPQHF. CDR3 bases: TGTGCCAGTAGTATACGGGGGAATCAGCCCCAGCATTTT.

The chain's CDR3 is CASSSPSGGGSGNTIYF. In nucleotides, the CDR3 is TGTGCCAGCAGTTCCCCTAGTGGAGGGGGCTCTGGAAACACCATATATTTT. This chain joins TRBV28 and TRBJ1-3, with D maybe TRBD1 (6 bases). The CDR3 totals 17 residues. CDR1 is MDHEN and CDR2 is SYDVKM in the germline V gene. Trimming removed 4 bases from V and 0 bases from J, with 16 bases in between. Full variable domain (missing parts from reference TRBV28 and TRBJ1-3): DVKVTQSSRYLVKRTGEKVFLECVQDMDHENMFWYRQDPGLGLRLIYFSYDVKMKEKGDIPEGYSVSREKKERFSLILESASTNQTSMYLCASSSPSGGGSGNTIYFGEGSWLTVV.

The chain carries TRBV18 and TRBJ2-7; 8 bases align to TRBD2. CDR1 KGHSH and CDR2 LQKENI come from the germline V gene. The CDR3 runs 14 residues. V shed 3 bases and J 2 bases; nucleotides not matched to a gene: 3. CDR3 residues: CASSPSGAPYEQYF. Here the CDR3 DNA reads TGTGCCAGCTCACCTAGCGGGGCTCCCTACGAGCAGTACTTC. Based on the CDR3 plus reference TRBV18 and TRBJ2-7, the full variable domain is NAGVMQNPRHLVRRRGQEARLRCSPMKGHSHVYWYRQLPEEGLKFMVYLQKENIIDESGMPKERFSAEFPKEGPSILRIQQVVRGDSAAYFCASSPSGAPYEQYFGPGTRLTVT.

The rearrangement joins TRBV5-1 to TRBJ2-3; 11 nucleotides agree with TRBD1. CDR1 and CDR2 from the germline V gene are SGHRS and YFSETQ. With V trimmed by 3 bases and J by 4 bases, 1 base remained unmatched. CDR3 size: 14 residues. This chain's CDR3 is CASSWTGGADTQYF. In nucleotides, the CDR3 is TGCGCCAGCAGCTGGACAGGGGGCGCAGATACGCAGTATTTT.